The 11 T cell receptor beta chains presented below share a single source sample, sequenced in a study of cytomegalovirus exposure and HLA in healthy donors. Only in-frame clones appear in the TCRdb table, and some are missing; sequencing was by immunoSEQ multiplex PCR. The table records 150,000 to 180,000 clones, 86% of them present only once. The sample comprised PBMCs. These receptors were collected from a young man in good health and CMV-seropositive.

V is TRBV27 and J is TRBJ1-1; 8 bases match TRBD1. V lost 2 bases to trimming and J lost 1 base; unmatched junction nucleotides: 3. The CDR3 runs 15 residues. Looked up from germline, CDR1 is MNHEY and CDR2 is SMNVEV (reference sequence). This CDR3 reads CASSLITGGNTEAFF. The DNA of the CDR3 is TGTGCCAGCAGTTTAATCACAGGGGGGAACACTGAAGCTTTCTTT.

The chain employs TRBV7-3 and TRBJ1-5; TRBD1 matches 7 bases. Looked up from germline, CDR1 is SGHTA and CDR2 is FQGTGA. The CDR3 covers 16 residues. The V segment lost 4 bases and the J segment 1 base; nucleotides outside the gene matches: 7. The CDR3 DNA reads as TGTGCCAGCAGCTCCGGACAGGCGGGGAGCAATCAGCCCCAGCATTTT. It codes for CASSSGQAGSNQPQHF.

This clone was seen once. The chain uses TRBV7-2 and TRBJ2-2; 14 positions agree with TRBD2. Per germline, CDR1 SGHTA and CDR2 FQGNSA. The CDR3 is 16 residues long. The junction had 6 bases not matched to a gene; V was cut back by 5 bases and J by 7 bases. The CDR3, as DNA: TGTGCCAGCAGCCCTCCGGGACTAGCGGGAGTCGGGGAGCTGTTTTTT. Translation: CASSPPGLAGVGELFF.

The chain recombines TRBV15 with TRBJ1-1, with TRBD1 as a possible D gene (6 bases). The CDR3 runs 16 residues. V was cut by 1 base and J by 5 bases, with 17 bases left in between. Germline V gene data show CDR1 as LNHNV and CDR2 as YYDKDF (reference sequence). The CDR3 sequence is CATSRGRTAGKTEAFF. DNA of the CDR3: TGTGCCACCAGCAGAGGACGGACAGCCGGAAAAACTGAAGCTTTCTTT.

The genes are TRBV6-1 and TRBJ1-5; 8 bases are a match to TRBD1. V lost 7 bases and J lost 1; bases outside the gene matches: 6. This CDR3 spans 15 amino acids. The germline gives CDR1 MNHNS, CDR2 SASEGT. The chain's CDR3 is CASIFRGPSNQPQHF. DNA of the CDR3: TGTGCCAGCATCTTCAGGGGGCCGAGCAATCAGCCCCAGCATTTT.

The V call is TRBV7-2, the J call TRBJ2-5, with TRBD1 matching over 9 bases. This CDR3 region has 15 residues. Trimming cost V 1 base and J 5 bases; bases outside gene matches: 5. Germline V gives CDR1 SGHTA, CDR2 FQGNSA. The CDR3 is CASSLGNRGQETQYF. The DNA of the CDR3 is TGTGCCAGCAGCTTAGGGAACAGGGGGCAGGAGACCCAGTACTTC.

CDR3 loop: CASSEGAGEKLFF. The CDR3, as DNA: TGTGCCAGCAGTGAGGGGGCTGGTGAAAAACTGTTTTTT. The gene calls are TRBV6-5 and TRBJ1-4, with TRBD1 matching 7 bases. The ends lost 5 bases at V and 7 bases at J; junction bases unmatched: 4. Germline V gives CDR1 MNHEY, CDR2 SVGAGI. The CDR3 extends over 13 amino acids.

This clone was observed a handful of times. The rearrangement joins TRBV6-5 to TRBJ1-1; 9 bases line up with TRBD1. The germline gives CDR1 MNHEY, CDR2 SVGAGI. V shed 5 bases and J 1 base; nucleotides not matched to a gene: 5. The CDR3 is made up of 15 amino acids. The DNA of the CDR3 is TGTGCCAGCAGTACGACAGGGGGACAGAACACTGAAGCTTTCTTT. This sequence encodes CASSTTGGQNTEAFF.

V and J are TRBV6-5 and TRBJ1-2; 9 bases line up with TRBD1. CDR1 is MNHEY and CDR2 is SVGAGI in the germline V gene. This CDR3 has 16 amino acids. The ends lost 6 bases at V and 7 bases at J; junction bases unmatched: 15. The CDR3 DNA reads TGTGCCAGCAGCTACGCCGGGACAGGGAAGGCGGCTGGCTACACCTTC. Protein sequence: CASSYAGTGKAAGYTF.

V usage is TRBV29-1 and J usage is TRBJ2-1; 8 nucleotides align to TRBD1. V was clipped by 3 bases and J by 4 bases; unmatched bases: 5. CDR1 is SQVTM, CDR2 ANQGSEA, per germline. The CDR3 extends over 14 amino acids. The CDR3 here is CSVDPGQVYNEQFF. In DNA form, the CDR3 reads TGCAGCGTTGATCCGGGACAGGTTTACAATGAGCAGTTCTTC.

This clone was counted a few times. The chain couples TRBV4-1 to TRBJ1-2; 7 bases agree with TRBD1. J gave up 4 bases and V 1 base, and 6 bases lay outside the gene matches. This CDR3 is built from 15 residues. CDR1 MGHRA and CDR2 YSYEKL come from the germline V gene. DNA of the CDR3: TGCGCCAGCAGCCAAGGACAGGGCGCGACCTATGGCTACACCTTC. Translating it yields CASSQGQGATYGYTF.